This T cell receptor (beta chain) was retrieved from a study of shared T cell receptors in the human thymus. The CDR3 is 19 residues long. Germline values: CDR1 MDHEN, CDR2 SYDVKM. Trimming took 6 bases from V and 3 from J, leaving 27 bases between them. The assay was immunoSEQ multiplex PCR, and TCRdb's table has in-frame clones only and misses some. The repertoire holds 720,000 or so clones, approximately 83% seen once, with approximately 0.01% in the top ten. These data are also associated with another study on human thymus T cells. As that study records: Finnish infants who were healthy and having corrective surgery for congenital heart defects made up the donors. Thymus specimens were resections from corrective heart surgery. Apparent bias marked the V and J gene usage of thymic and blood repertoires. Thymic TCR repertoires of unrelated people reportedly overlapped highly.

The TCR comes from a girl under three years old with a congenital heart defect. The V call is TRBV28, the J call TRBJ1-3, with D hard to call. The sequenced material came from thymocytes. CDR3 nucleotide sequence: TGTGCCAGCAGCTATTTTTTCCCAACCCCCGGGTATAGTGGAAACACCATATATTTT. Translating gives CASSYFFPTPGYSGNTIYF.